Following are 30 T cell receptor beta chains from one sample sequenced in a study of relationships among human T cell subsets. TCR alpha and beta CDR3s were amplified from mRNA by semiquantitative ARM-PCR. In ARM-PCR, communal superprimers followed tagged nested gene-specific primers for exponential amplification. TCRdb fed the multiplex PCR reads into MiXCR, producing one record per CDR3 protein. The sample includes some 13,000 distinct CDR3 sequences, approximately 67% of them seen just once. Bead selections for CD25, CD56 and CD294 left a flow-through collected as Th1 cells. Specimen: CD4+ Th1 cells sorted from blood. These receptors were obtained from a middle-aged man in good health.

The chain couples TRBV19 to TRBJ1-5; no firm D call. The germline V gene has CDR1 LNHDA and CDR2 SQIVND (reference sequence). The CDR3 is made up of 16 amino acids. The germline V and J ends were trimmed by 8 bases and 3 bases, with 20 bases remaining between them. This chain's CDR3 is CASSPEGQYNNQPQHF. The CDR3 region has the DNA TGTGCCAGTTCGCCCGAAGGCCAGTATAACAATCAGCCCCAGCATTTT. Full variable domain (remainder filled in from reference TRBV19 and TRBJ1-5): DGGITQSPKYLFRKEGQNVTLSCEQNLNHDAMYWYRQDPGQGLRLIYYSQIVNDFQKGDIAEGYSVSREKKESFPLTVTSAQKNPTAFYLCASSPEGQYNNQPQHFGDGTRLSIL.

The DNA of the CDR3 is TGTGCCAGTAATGGACAGCCCAGCTATGGCTACACCTTC. This translates into CASNGQPSYGYTF. This sequence joins TRBV19 and TRBJ1-2; TRBD1 might be the D (6 bases). Germline V CDR1 and CDR2: LNHDA, SQIVND (reference sequence). Trimming took off 7 bases at V and 4 bases at J, with 13 bases between the two ends. The CDR3 is 13 amino acids. Full variable domain (outside the CDR3, taken from reference TRBV19 and TRBJ1-2): DGGITQSPKYLFRKEGQNVTLSCEQNLNHDAMYWYRQDPGQGLRLIYYSQIVNDFQKGDIAEGYSVSREKKESFPLTVTSAQKNPTAFYLCASNGQPSYGYTFGSGTRLTVV.

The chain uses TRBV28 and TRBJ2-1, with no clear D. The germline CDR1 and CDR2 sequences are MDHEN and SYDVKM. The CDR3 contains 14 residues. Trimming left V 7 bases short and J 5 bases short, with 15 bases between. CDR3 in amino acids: CASTESNWDNEQFF. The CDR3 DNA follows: TGTGCCAGCACTGAGTCTAATTGGGACAATGAGCAGTTCTTC.

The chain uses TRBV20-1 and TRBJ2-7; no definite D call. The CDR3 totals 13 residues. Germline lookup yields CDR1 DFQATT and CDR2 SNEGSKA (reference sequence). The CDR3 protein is CARTEPYSYEQYF. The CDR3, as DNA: TGCGCAAGAACAGAGCCTTATTCCTACGAGCAGTACTTC.

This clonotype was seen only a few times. The CDR3 loop reads CASSPDGQDEQYF. CDR3 nucleotides: TGTGCCAGTAGTCCGGACGGACAGGACGAGCAGTACTTC. The chain joins TRBV19 to TRBJ2-7; TRBD1 matches at 7 bases. Germline CDR1 LNHDA, CDR2 SQIVND (reference sequence). The V gene end was trimmed by 5 bases and the J gene end by 5 bases; junction bases not matched to a gene: 6. The CDR3 is 13 residues long.

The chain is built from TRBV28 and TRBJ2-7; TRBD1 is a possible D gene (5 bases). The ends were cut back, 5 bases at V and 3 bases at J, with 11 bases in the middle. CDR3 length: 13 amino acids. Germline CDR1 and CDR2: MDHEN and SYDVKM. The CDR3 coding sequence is TGTGCCAGCAGTACTCGACAGATCTACGAGCAGTACTTC. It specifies CASSTRQIYEQYF.

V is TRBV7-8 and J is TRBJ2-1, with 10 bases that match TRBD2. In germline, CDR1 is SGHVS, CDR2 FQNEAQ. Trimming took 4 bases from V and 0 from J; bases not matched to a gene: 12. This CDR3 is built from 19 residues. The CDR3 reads CASSSPTSGDSSSYNEQFF. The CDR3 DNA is TGTGCCAGCAGCTCCCCCACTAGCGGGGACTCTAGCTCCTACAATGAGCAGTTCTTC.

The CDR3 region has the DNA TGCGCCAGCAGCCGCGGCGGGTATAGCTCCTACGAGCAGTACTTC. This sequence encodes CASSRGGYSSYEQYF. The rearrangement uses TRBV4-1 and TRBJ2-7, with D perhaps TRBD2 (5 bases). Germline CDR1 reads MGHRA; CDR2 reads YSYEKL. CDR3 length equals 15 residues. Trimming left V 4 bases short and J 0 bases short, with 13 bases between.

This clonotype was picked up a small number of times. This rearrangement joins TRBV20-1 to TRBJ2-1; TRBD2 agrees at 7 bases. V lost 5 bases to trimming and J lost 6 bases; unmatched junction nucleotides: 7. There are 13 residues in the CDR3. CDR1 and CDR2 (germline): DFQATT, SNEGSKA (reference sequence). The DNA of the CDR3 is TGCAGTGCTGGGCGGGAGTCCCGCAATGAGCAGTTCTTC. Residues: CSAGRESRNEQFF.

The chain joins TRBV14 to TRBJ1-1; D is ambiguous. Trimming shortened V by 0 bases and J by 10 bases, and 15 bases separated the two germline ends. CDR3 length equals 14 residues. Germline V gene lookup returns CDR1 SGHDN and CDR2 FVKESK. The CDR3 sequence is CASSQDPGRLGAFF. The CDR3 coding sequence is TGTGCCAGCAGCCAAGATCCGGGGAGGCTTGGAGCTTTCTTT.

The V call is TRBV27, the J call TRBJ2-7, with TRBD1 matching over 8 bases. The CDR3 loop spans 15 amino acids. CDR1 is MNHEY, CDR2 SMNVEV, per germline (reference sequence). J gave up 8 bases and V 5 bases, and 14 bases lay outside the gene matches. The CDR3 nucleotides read TGTGCCAGCAGTCCCCAGGACAGGGTTTTCGCCCAGCAGTACTTC. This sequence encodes CASSPQDRVFAQQYF.

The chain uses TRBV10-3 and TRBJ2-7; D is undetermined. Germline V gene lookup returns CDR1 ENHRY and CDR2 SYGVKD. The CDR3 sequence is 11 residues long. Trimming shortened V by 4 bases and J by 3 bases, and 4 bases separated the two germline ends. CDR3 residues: CAISGNYEQYF. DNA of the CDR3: TGTGCCATCAGTGGCAACTACGAGCAGTACTTC.

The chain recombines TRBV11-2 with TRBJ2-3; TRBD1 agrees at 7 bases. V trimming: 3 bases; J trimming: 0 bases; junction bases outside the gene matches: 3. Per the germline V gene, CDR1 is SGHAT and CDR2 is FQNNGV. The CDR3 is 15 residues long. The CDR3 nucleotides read TGTGCCAGCAGCTTTCAGACAGGGAGCACAGATACGCAGTATTTT. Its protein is CASSFQTGSTDTQYF.

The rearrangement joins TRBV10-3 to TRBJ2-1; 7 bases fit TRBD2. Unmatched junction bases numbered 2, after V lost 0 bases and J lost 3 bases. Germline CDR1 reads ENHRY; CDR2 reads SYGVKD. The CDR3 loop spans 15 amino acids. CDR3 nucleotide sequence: TGTGCCATCAGTGAGTCAAGCGGGAACTACAATGAGCAGTTCTTC. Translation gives CAISESSGNYNEQFF.

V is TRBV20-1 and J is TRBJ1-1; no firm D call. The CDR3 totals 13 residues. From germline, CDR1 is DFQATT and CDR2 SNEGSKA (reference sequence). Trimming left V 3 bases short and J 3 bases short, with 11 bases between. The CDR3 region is CSASKPGHTEAFF. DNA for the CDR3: TGCAGTGCTAGTAAACCCGGTCACACTGAAGCTTTCTTT.

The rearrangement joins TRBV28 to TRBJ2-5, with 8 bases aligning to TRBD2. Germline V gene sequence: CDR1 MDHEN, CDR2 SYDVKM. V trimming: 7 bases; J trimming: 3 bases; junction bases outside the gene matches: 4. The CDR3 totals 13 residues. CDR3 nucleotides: TGTGCCAGCACCGGGACTAGGGAAGAGACCCAGTACTTC. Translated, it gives CASTGTREETQYF.

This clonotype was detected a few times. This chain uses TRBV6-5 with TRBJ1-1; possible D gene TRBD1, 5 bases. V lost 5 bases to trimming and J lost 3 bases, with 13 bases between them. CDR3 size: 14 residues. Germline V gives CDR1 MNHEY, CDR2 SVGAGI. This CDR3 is CASSAQGRYTEAFF. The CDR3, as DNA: TGTGCCAGCAGTGCCCAGGGACGGTACACTGAAGCTTTCTTT.

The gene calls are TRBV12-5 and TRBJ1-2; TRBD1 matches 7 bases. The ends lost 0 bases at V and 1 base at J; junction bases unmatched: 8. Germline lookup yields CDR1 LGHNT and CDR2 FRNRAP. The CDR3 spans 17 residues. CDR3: CASGLVPGTAVNYGYTF. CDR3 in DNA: TGTGCTAGTGGTTTGGTACCCGGGACAGCCGTTAACTATGGCTACACCTTC.

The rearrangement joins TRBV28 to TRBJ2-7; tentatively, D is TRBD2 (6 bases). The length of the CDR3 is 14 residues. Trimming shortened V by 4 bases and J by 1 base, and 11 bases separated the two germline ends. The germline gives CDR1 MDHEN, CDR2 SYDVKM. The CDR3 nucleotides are TGTGCCAGCAGTTCTGCGGGGCTGTCCTACGAGCAGTACTTC. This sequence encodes CASSSAGLSYEQYF.

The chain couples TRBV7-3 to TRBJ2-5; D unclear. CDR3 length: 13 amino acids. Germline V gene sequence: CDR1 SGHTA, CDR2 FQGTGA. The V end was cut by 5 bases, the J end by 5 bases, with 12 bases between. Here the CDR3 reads CASSPFEVETQYF. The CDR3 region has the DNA TGTGCCAGCAGCCCCTTCGAGGTGGAGACCCAGTACTTC. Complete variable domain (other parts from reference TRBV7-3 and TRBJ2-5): GAGVSQTPSNKVTEKGKYVELRCDPISGHTALYWYRQSLGQGPEFLIYFQGTGAADDSGLPNDRFFAVRPEGSVSTLKIQRTERGDSAVYLCASSPFEVETQYFGPGTRLLVL.

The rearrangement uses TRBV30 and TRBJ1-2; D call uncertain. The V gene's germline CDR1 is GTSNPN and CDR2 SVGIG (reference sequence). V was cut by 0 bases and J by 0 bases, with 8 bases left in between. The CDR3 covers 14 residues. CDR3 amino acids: CAWSVAGANYGYTF. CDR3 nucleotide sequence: TGTGCCTGGAGTGTTGCGGGCGCTAACTATGGCTACACCTTC.

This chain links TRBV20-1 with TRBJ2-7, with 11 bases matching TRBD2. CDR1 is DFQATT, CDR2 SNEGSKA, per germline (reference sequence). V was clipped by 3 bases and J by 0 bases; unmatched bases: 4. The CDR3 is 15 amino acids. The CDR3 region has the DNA TGCAGTGCTAGGCTAGCGGGGGGCCACTCCTACGAGCAGTACTTC. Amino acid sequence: CSARLAGGHSYEQYF.

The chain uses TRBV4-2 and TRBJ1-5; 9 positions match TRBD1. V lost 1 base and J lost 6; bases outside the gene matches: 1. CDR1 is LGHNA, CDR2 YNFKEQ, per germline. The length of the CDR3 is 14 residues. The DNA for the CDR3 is TGTGCCAGCAGCCAAGGGACAGGGGTTCAGCCCCAGCATTTT. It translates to CASSQGTGVQPQHF.

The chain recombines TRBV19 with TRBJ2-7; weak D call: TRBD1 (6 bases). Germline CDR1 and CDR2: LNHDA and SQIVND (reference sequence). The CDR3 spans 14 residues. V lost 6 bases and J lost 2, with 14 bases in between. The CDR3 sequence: CASSSRDKTYEQYF. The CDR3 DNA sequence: TGTGCCAGTAGCTCCCGGGACAAGACCTACGAGCAGTACTTC.

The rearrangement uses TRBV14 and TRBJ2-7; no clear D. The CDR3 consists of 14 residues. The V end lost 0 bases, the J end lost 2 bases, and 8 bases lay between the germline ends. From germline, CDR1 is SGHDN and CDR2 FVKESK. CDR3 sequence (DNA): TGTGCCAGCAGCCAAGATCTACAAGCCTACGAGCAGTACTTC. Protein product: CASSQDLQAYEQYF.

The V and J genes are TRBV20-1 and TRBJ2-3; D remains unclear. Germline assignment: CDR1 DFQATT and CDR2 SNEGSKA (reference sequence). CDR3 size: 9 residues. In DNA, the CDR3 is TGCAGCGCCCCAGATACGCAGTATTTT. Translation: CSAPDTQYF.

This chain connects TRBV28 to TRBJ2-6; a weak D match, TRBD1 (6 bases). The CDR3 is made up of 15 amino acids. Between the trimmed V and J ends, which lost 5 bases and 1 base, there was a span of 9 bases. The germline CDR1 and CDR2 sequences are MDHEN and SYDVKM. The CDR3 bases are TGTGCCAGCAGTGCCAGGGGATCTGGGGCCAACGTCCTGACTTTC. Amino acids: CASSARGSGANVLTF.

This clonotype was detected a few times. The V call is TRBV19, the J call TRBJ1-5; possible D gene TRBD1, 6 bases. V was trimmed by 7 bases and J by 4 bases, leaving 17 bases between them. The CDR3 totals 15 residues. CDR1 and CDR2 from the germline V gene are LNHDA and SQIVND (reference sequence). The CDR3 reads CASKDTGHRNQPQHF. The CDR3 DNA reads TGTGCCAGTAAGGACACGGGACATCGGAATCAGCCCCAGCATTTT.

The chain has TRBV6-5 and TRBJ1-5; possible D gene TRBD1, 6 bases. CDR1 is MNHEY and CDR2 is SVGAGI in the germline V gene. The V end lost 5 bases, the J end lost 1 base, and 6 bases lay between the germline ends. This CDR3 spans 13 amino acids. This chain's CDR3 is CASSQGSNQPQHF. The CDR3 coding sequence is TGTGCCAGCAGTCAGGGGAGCAATCAGCCCCAGCATTTT.

The CDR3 region is CASSPDPASTDTQYF. The CDR3 DNA reads TGTGCCAGCAGTCCGGACCCAGCTAGCACAGATACGCAGTATTTT. The chain links TRBV11-2 to TRBJ2-3; D is unresolved. Germline V gene sequence: CDR1 SGHAT, CDR2 FQNNGV. Trimming pared 6 bases from V and 0 bases from J, leaving 13 bases between. The CDR3 consists of 15 residues.